This TCR beta chain came from a study of blood T cells in healthy people across ages. Study-wide results and limits: TCR beta diversity, measured per million T cells, fell in a roughly linear way with age. Changes in expanded clonotypes were possibly confounded, as the CMV status of donors was unknown.

The V segment lost 4 bases and the J segment 2 bases; nucleotides outside the gene matches: 7. The CDR3 runs 15 residues. The germline V gene has CDR1 SNHLY and CDR2 FYNNEI. Alongside a J-beta primer mix, a sample-barcoded 5' primer served in a second PCR lasting roughly 6 to 11 cycles. MiXCR was run by TCRdb on the 5' RACE reads, yielding one entry per CDR3 protein. The table has 1.5 million to 2 million distinct CDR3 sequences, 25% to 30% seen once; the top ten hold roughly 8%. This clonotype showed up just a few times. Its target is not known. The receptor was derived from a woman aged 25 to 39 in good health. The sample comprised blood. The chain recombines TRBV2 with TRBJ2-5; TRBD2 matches at 7 bases. The CDR3 DNA reads TGTGCCAGCAGTGCTGCTAGCGGATTACAAGAGACCCAGTACTTC. Protein sequence: CASSAASGLQETQYF.